This TCR beta chain appears in the sequencing data of a study of blood T cells in healthy people across ages. Then a second PCR, running about 6 to 12 cycles, was carried out with a sample-barcoded 5' primer and a J-beta primer mix. TCRdb re-called the 5' RACE reads through MiXCR, storing one row per CDR3 protein. The sample includes 590,000 or so distinct CDR3 sequences, roughly 30% of them seen just once. Peripheral blood, around 9.4 milliliters per donor, was collected. Findings and limits, study-wide: Aged donors had fewer naive CD4+ cells and lower diversity than long-lived donors.

This clonotype was counted at least ten times. Antigen: not known. Trimming shortened V by 5 bases and J by 0 bases, and 10 bases separated the two germline ends. Per germline, CDR1 SQVTM and CDR2 ANQGSEA. There are 14 residues in the CDR3. This TCR was sampled from a woman aged 80 or older in good health. V is TRBV29-1 and J is TRBJ1-4; weak D call: TRBD1 (5 bases). Sample: blood. The CDR3 is CSVSIRATNEKLFF. The CDR3 nucleotides read TGCAGCGTTAGTATCAGGGCAACTAATGAAAAACTGTTTTTT. The full variable domain, completed using reference TRBV29-1 and TRBJ1-4, is SAVISQKPSRDICQRGTSLTIQCQVDSQVTMMFWYRQQPGQSLTLIATANQGSEATYESGFVIDKFPISRPNLTFSTLTVSNMSPEDSSIYLCSVSIRATNEKLFFGSGTQLSVL.